This TCR beta chain was sequenced for a study of CD8 T cells in ankylosing spondylitis. General study results and limits: In ankylosing spondylitis patients, matched synovial fluid reportedly showed significant enrichment of disease-linked clones. Prior literature has documented some motif variants in synovial fluid and blood from reactive arthritis. Several highly homologous variants made up a TCR beta motif, and this motif appeared characteristic of ankylosing spondylitis blood.

This CDR3 spans 17 amino acids. Germline V gives CDR1 MNHEY, CDR2 SVGEGT. V was cut by 2 bases and J by 0 bases, with 15 bases left in between. There are many counts of this clonotype. Its antigen is undetermined. Quantitative 5'-RACE with molecular barcodes generated TCR beta libraries. TCRdb analysed the 5' RACE reads with MiXCR anew, one entry per CDR3 protein. The sample yields approximately 140,000 distinct CDR3 sequences, about a tenth seen once. This clonotype was obtained from a male donor with ankylosing spondylitis or in good health (not recorded which). The sequenced sample consisted of blood, either unsorted or a sorted T cell fraction (not recorded which). The genes are TRBV6-2 or TRBV6-3 and TRBJ2-3, with D perhaps matching TRBD2 (5 bases). In DNA form, the CDR3 reads TGTGCCAGCAGTTACCTGGGAGCGGCGACTAGCACAGATACGCAGTATTTT. It translates to CASSYLGAATSTDTQYF.